The 6 T cell receptor beta chains in this list originate from one sample, sequenced in a study of T-cell memory formation after mild COVID-19. One entry per CDR3 protein, called by TCRdb with MiXCR from the 5' RACE reads. The profile shows 450,000 to 650,000 distinct CDR3 sequences, about a sixth of them singletons. The sequencing sample was made of PBMCs or a T cell subset sorted from them (not recorded which). These TCRs come from an adult woman who had mild COVID-19 (a few samples of this study predate the infection). Cell type and time point are not known.

This clonotype was seen a handful of times. This chain joins TRBV7-2 and TRBJ2-7; 15 bases fit TRBD2. The germline gives CDR1 SGHTA, CDR2 FQGNSA. With 6 bases clipped from V and 3 bases from J, the junction kept 6 bases outside the gene matches. CDR3 length: 16 residues. CDR3 coding DNA: TGTGCCAGCAGGCGGACTAGCGGGAGGGCTGGCTACGAGCAGTACTTC. It specifies CASRRTSGRAGYEQYF.

This clonotype was seen many times. This sequence joins TRBV5-1 and TRBJ2-7; no firm D call. This CDR3 is built from 16 residues. Between the trimmed V and J ends, which lost 0 bases and 4 bases, there was a span of 17 bases. The germline gives CDR1 SGHRS, CDR2 YFSETQ. CDR3: CASSLEGRTSGYEQYF. The CDR3 region has the DNA TGCGCCAGCAGCTTGGAAGGCCGGACCTCCGGATACGAGCAGTACTTC.

This clonotype was seen a handful of times. The chain couples TRBV2 to TRBJ2-7; D might be TRBD2 (5 bases). The V end was cut by 8 bases, the J end by 6 bases, with 14 bases between. Germline CDR1 and CDR2: SNHLY and FYNNEI. The CDR3 is 12 amino acids. CDR3 DNA: TGTGCCAGCCTTGTACGACGGGGCGAGCAGTACTTC. Translating gives CASLVRRGEQYF.

This clonotype was found a few times. The chain employs TRBV7-2 and TRBJ2-1; 14 nucleotides match TRBD2. CDR1 is SGHTA, CDR2 FQGNSA, per germline. This CDR3 is built from 16 residues. V was clipped by 6 bases and J by 9 bases; unmatched bases: 10. The DNA for the CDR3 is TGTGCCAGCAGGAGTCCGGGACTAGCGGGAGTTGGTGAGCAGTTCTTC. This gives the protein CASRSPGLAGVGEQFF.

This clonotype was detected ten times or more. The chain combines TRBV9 with TRBJ2-1, with a weak D call TRBD2 (5 bases). The CDR3 length is 12 residues. The V gene's germline CDR1 is SGDLS and CDR2 YYNGEE. V was clipped by 0 bases and J by 11 bases, with 9 bases between them. The CDR3 DNA reads as TGTGCCAGCAGCGTAGGAGGGCAGAAGCAGTTCTTC. Residues: CASSVGGQKQFF.

This clonotype was seen many times. The chain carries TRBV4-1 and TRBJ2-7, with D unclear. V was pared by 1 base and J by 4 bases, with 14 bases between. Germline V gene data show CDR1 as MGHRA and CDR2 as YSYEKL. The CDR3 extends over 15 amino acids. The CDR3 nucleotides are TGCGCCAGCAGCCAAGGATTGAGGCTAGATTACGAGCAGTACTTC. It codes for CASSQGLRLDYEQYF.